This T cell receptor (beta chain) was found in a study of T cell responses to AZD1222 COVID-19 vaccine listed by TCRdb under 2021. Describing the broader study: AZD1222 recipients given second doses at about 4 weeks or at about 12 weeks were pooled, since spike-specific TCR depth and breadth were not found to differ between the two schedules. TCR sequencing was performed for about 250 trial participants, of whom 200 to 220 were given two doses of AZD1222 and around 25 were given two doses of MenACWY control vaccine. Trial participants were enrolled into age subgroups of 18-55, 56-69 and 70-plus years, which contained approximately 150, 28 and 58 TCR-sequenced participants, respectively. What the study reported, not specific to this receptor: Nearly half of unique spike-specific TCRs reportedly recognized epitopes outside regions mutated in the B.1.351 and B.1.1.7 variants. After two AZD1222 doses, spike-specific TCR breadth and depth were significantly higher than at day 0 and than in MenACWY recipients. Participants were mostly white British and included more females than males, and it was suggested by the authors that clonal diversity may have been underestimated. No day 14 peak-response samples were available, so repertoires were characterized only after the peak T cell response. Conclusions about previously exposed vaccinees are limited because only 5 or 6 AZD1222 recipients were SARS-CoV-2 seropositive at baseline. The whole spike protein was spanned by vaccine-associated CD4 TCRs, and dominant responses were seen in regions 160-218 and 743-854. In the small 56-69-year group, the increase in depth fell short of significance, most likely because of low power.

Regarding this clone: The target of this receptor is not known. No much larger clonotype is one base removed from it; base qualities were not supplied.

What this sample's time point label stands for: baseline before first vaccination. The vaccinee samples were drawn from two UK trials, COV001 and COV002, one of which was a single-blind randomized controlled phase 2/3 trial testing AZD1222 (ChAdOx1 nCoV-19) in healthy adults. Trial participant PBMC samples were collected at day 0 and day 28 after the second dose for TCRbeta chain sequencing. Looking up the germline V gene yields CDR1 SGHTA and CDR2 FQGTGA. V and J lose 2 bases and 4 bases, and a span of 9 bases separates them. Its CDR3 holds 14 amino acids, cysteine through phenylalanine. Just the 42-base CDR3 DNA is kept, in frame starting at base 1. The CDR3 regions of human TCRbeta chains were analyzed by immunosequencing. In the source study's methods: TCRs in the repertoires were matched against a reference library of SARS-CoV-2-specific TCRs that had been generated with the MIRA antigen-specificity platform. Breadth meant the fraction of unique TCRs that were SARS-CoV-2-associated, whereas depth meant the fraction of total T cells that were SARS-CoV-2-associated. Each spike-specific TCR was assigned to its reactive spike region and to a CD4 or CD8 class using the MIRA data. Log10-transformed breadth and depth values were compared by one-way ANOVA with Sidak's multiple comparisons tests. TCRdb retrieved this table from immuneACCESS and kept in-frame rearrangements only. Not all clones are present; in checked studies, unresolved V genes account for under half, and no reason is known for the remainder. V and J calls and clone size follow that table, whereas D and trimming were derived from the DNA. This sample has about 160,000 clones in its table, and approximately 91% of those were observed once. Jointly, the top ten make up approximately 2% of the sample.

The sequences come from peripheral blood, collected on day 0 of AZD1222 vaccination. The source is an adult in good health. Recombination linked TRBV7-3 to TRBJ2-1, with the D gene call left open. The CDR3 region: CASSLGPGYNEQFF. The DNA is TGTGCCAGCAGCTTAGGCCCCGGATACAATGAGCAGTTCTTC.